This TCR beta chain emerged from a study of T cells in Graves' hyperthyroidism and ophthalmopathy. About the research overall: Peripheral blood was collected at initial diagnosis, before any treatment. Study findings and constraints: Most expanded thyroid clonotypes above 0.001 recurred in blood.

Ten or more counts support this clonotype. Its specificity is unknown. The CDR3 has 17 residues. Germline V gives CDR1 MNHEY, CDR2 SMNVEV (reference sequence). After removal of 2 bases from V and 7 bases from J, the junction contained 11 bases not matched to a gene. TCR beta CDR3 sequences were amplified from RNA transcripts. HTBI primers were employed in a first-round RT-PCR of the TCR CDR3. TCRdb re-called the multiplex PCR reads through MiXCR, storing one row per CDR3 protein. Of around 190,000 distinct CDR3 sequences listed, about a sixth were seen once; the top ten hold 29%. If no ophthalmopathy progression occurred within 18 months, Graves' hyperthyroidism was stable. More than 8.5 ml of fresh peripheral blood supplied the PBMCs.

The chain joins TRBV27 to TRBJ2-5; 12 bases map to TRBD2. The TCR sequence derives from a woman aged 50 to 60 with Graves' hyperthyroidism. The sequenced sample was blood. CDR3 sequence reads: CASSLDLQTSGGGTQYF. The CDR3, as DNA: TGTGCCAGCAGTTTAGATCTCCAGACTAGCGGGGGTGGGACCCAGTACTTC.